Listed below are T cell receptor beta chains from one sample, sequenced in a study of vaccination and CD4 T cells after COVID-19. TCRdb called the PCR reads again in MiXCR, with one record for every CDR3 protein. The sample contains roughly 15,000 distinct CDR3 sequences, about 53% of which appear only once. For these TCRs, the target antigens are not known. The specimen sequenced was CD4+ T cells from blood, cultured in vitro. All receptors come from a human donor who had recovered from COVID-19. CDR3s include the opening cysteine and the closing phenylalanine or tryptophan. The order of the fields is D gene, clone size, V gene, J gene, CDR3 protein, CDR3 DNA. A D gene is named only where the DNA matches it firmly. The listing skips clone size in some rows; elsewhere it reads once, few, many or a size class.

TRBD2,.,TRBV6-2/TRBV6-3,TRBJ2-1,CASSGLAPRNEQFF,TGTGCCAGCAGCGGACTAGCTCCCCGCAATGAGCAGTTCTTC
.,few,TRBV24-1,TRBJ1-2,CATSDEQGTGYTF,TGTGCCACCAGTGATGAACAGGGAACTGGCTACACCTTC
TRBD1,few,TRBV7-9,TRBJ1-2,CASSASNRGYGYTF,TGTGCCAGCAGCGCCTCGAACAGGGGCTATGGCTACACCTTC
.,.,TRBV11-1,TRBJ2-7,CASSLAGSYEQYF,TGTGCCAGCAGCTTAGCGGGCAGCTACGAGCAGTACTTC
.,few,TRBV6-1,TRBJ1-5,CASSDQRYSNQPQHF,TGTGCCAGCAGTGACCAGAGGTATAGCAATCAGCCCCAGCATTTT
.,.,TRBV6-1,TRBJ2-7,CASQRDLNYEQYF,TGTGCCAGCCAGAGGGACCTTAACTACGAGCAGTACTTC
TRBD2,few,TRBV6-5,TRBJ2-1,CASSYSPLAGIYNEQFF,TGTGCCAGCAGTTACTCCCCCCTAGCGGGTATCTACAATGAGCAGTTCTTC
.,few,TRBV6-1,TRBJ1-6,CASRGVGGTNSPLHF,TGTGCCAGCAGAGGGGTCGGGGGGACAAATTCACCCCTCCACTTT
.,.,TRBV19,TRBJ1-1,CASSIEEGTEAFF,TGTGCCAGTAGTATAGAAGAGGGTACTGAAGCTTTCTTT
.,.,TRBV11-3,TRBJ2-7,CASSLGGTASYEQYF,TGTGCCAGCAGCTTAGGCGGGACAGCCTCCTACGAGCAGTACTTC
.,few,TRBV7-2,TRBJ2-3,CASSLGGTDTQYF,TGTGCCAGCAGCTTAGGGGGCACAGATACGCAGTATTTT
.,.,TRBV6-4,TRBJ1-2,CASSEGNNYGYTF,TGTGCCAGCAGTGAGGGCAATAACTATGGCTACACCTTC
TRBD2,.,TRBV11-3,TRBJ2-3,CASSIGTNTDTQYF,TGTGCCAGCAGCATAGGGACTAACACAGATACGCAGTATTTT
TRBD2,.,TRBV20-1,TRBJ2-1,CSARKPGLPYNEQFF,TGCAGTGCTAGGAAACCGGGACTACCATACAATGAGCAGTTCTTC
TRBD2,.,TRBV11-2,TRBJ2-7,CASSSPSGAGEQYF,TGTGCCAGCAGCTCTCCCAGCGGGGCGGGCGAGCAGTACTTC
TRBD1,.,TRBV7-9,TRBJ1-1,CASSFQGAWTEAFF,TGTGCCAGCAGCTTTCAGGGGGCATGGACTGAAGCTTTCTTT
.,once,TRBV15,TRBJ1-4,CATSRDISVGEKLFF,TGTGCCACCAGCAGAGACATATCCGTAGGGGAAAAACTGTTTTTT
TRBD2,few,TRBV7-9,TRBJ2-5,CASSLWAGGETQYF,TGTGCCAGCAGCTTATGGGCGGGGGGAGAGACCCAGTACTTC
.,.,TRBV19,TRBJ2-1,CATGHRGASYNEQFF,TGTGCCACCGGGCATAGGGGAGCATCATACAATGAGCAGTTCTTC
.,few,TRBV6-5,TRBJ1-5,CASSYVGQPQHF,TGTGCCAGCAGTTACGTAGGTCAGCCCCAGCATTTT
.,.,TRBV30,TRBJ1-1,CAWSNVYTEAFF,TGTGCCTGGAGTAACGTTTACACTGAAGCTTTCTTT
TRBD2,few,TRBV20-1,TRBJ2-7,CSARVRGVYSYEQYF,TGCAGTGCTAGAGTTCGGGGGGTTTATAGCTACGAGCAGTACTTC
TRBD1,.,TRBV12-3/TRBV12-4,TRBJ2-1,CASSLTGGGVEQFF,TGTGCCAGCAGTTTAACAGGGGGTGGTGTTGAGCAGTTCTTC
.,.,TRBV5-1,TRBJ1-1,CASSDDYTEAFF,TGCGCCAGCAGCGACGATTACACTGAAGCTTTCTTT
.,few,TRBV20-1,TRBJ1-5,CSASLKGYQPQHF,TGCAGTGCTAGTCTCAAGGGTTACCAGCCCCAGCATTTT
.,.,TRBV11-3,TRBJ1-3,CASRGSGNTIYF,TGTGCCAGCAGGGGTTCTGGAAACACCATATATTTT
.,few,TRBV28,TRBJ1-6,CASTPIGAQTYNSPLHF,TGTGCCAGCACCCCCATCGGGGCGCAAACTTATAATTCACCCCTCCACTTT
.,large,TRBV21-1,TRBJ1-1,CASSRGDRSYPMNTEAFF,TGTGCCAGCAGCAGGGGCGACAGATCGTACCCAATGAACACTGAAGCTTTCTTT
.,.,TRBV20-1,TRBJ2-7,CSASWVRGEQYF,TGCAGTGCTAGCTGGGTTCGAGGCGAGCAGTACTTC
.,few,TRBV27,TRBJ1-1,CASSLLVPGRNTEAFF,TGTGCCAGCAGTTTACTAGTCCCAGGGCGGAACACTGAAGCTTTCTTT
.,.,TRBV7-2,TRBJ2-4,CASSPTLAKNIQYF,TGTGCCAGCAGCCCCACCCTAGCCAAAAACATTCAGTACTTC
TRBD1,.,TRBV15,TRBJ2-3,CATSRGLPRDRVADTQYF,TGTGCCACCAGCAGAGGGCTTCCTCGGGACAGGGTTGCAGATACGCAGTATTTT
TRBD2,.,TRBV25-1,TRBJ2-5,CASRVAGGPSETQYF,TGTGCCAGCCGGGTGGCGGGAGGACCCTCGGAGACCCAGTACTTC
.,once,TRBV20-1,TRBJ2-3,CSAPDNSLSTDTQYF,TGCAGTGCGCCGGACAACTCCCTTAGCACAGATACGCAGTATTTT
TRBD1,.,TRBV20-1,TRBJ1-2,CSARGGGNYGYTF,TGCAGTGCTAGGGGAGGGGGCAACTATGGCTACACCTTC
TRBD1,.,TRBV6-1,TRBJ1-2,CASSEDLGQGNYGYTF,TGTGCCAGCAGTGAAGACTTAGGACAGGGGAACTATGGCTACACCTTC